The 28 T cell receptor beta chains in this list originate from one sample, sequenced in a study of technical replicates of blood from several donors. Generated by immunoSEQ multiplex PCR, the TCRdb table keeps only in-frame clones and is missing some. The data show approximately 93,000 clones, approximately 95% seen once. The sequenced sample consisted of T cells isolated from PBMCs. The receptor source for this set is a human donor in good health.

CDR3 in DNA: TGTGCCAGCAGCCTAGGGACAGGCGAGCAGTTCTTC. Encoded protein: CASSLGTGEQFF. The chain recombines TRBV5-4 with TRBJ2-1; 8 positions match TRBD1. The CDR3 spans 12 residues. Germline V lookup: CDR1 SGHNT, CDR2 YYREEE (reference sequence). The V segment lost 4 bases and the J segment 10 bases; nucleotides outside the gene matches: 4.

The chain uses TRBV15 and TRBJ1-1, with 7 bases identical to TRBD1. V lost 7 bases to trimming and J lost 0 bases; unmatched junction nucleotides: 5. Per germline, CDR1 LNHNV and CDR2 YYDKDF (reference sequence). CDR3 length: 14 residues. The chain's CDR3 is CATNTGQLNTEAFF. The CDR3 bases are TGTGCCACCAACACGGGACAGTTGAACACTGAAGCTTTCTTT.

The chain uses TRBV28 and TRBJ2-3; tentative D call: TRBD2 (5 bases). Trimming pared 3 bases from V and 4 bases from J, leaving 8 bases between. Germline V CDR1 and CDR2: MDHEN, SYDVKM. This CDR3 comprises 13 residues. The CDR3 loop is CASSFSDPDTQYF. DNA of the CDR3: TGTGCCAGCAGTTTTAGCGATCCAGATACGCAGTATTTT.

The chain combines TRBV28 with TRBJ1-5, with 8 bases matching TRBD1. Germline V gives CDR1 MDHEN, CDR2 SYDVKM. The CDR3 extends over 15 amino acids. V gave up 6 bases and J gave up 3 bases; unmatched junction bases: 7. The CDR3 loop is CASRNPDRANQPQHF. The CDR3 region has the DNA TGTGCCAGCAGAAATCCGGACAGGGCCAATCAGCCCCAGCATTTT. The full variable domain, in which reference TRBV28 and TRBJ1-5 provide the parts outside the CDR3, is DVKVTQSSRYLVKRTGEKVFLECVQDMDHENMFWYRQDPGLGLRLIYFSYDVKMKEKGDIPEGYSVSREKKERFSLILESASTNQTSMYLCASRNPDRANQPQHFGDGTRLSIL.

The chain has TRBV13 and TRBJ1-5, with D unresolved. Trimming took off 5 bases at V and 3 bases at J, with 5 bases between the two ends. The CDR3 loop spans 12 amino acids. Per the germline V gene, CDR1 is PRHDT and CDR2 is FYEKMQ (reference sequence). For the CDR3, the DNA is TGTGCCAGCAGCGTATTCAATCAGCCCCAGCATTTT. It yields the protein CASSVFNQPQHF.

The chain employs TRBV27 and TRBJ2-5, with 8 bases that match TRBD2. This CDR3 is built from 17 residues. Germline CDR1 MNHEY, CDR2 SMNVEV (reference sequence). V shed 6 bases, J shed 5 bases, and the junction held 17 bases outside the gene matches. DNA of the CDR3: TGTGCCAGCAGCCCCCGGCTAGCGGGTGGTACGGGGGAGACCCAGTACTTC. Residues: CASSPRLAGGTGETQYF.

The chain links TRBV6-1 to TRBJ2-5; D gene ambiguous. The CDR3 loop spans 17 amino acids. V was cut by 1 base and J by 5 bases, with 20 bases left in between. The V gene's germline CDR1 is MNHNS and CDR2 SASEGT. The CDR3 here is CASSEGRNEVIGETQYF. The CDR3 region has the DNA TGTGCCAGCAGTGAAGGTCGGAATGAGGTGATCGGGGAGACCCAGTACTTC.

This clone has only one observation. The genes are TRBV2 and TRBJ2-1, with 10 nucleotides matching TRBD2. Germline V CDR1 and CDR2: SNHLY, FYNNEI. The CDR3 covers 17 residues. With 5 bases clipped from V and 7 bases from J, the junction kept 14 bases outside the gene matches. CDR3 sequence (DNA): TGTGCCAGCAGTTTTCCCAGACTAGCGGGTAGATATAATGAGCAGTTCTTC. This codes for CASSFPRLAGRYNEQFF. Combining the CDR3 with reference TRBV2 and TRBJ2-1 gives the whole variable domain EPEVTQTPSHQVTQMGQEVILRCVPISNHLYFYWYRQILGQKVEFLVSFYNNEISEKSEIFDDQFSVERPDGSNFTLKIRSTKLEDSAMYFCASSFPRLAGRYNEQFFGPGTRLTVL.

The chain links TRBV7-8 to TRBJ1-5; tentative D call: TRBD1 (5 bases). Germline V gene sequence: CDR1 SGHVS, CDR2 FQNEAQ. Trimming removed 5 bases at V and 3 bases at J, with 8 bases between. The CDR3 loop spans 13 amino acids. CDR3 DNA sequence: TGTGCCAGCAGCACCAGGGACAATCAGCCCCAGCATTTT. Translating it yields CASSTRDNQPQHF. The whole variable domain, filled in from reference TRBV7-8 and TRBJ1-5, reads GAGVSQSPRYKVAKRGQDVALRCDPISGHVSLFWYQQALGQGPEFLTYFQNEAQLDKSGLPSDRFFAERPEGSVSTLKIQRTQQEDSAVYLCASSTRDNQPQHFGDGTRLSIL.

The genes are TRBV25-1 and TRBJ1-2, with D perhaps TRBD1 (5 bases). V gave up 4 bases and J gave up 8 bases, with 11 bases separating them. CDR3 length: 12 amino acids. Germline CDR1 reads MGHDK; CDR2 reads SYGVNS. CDR3 DNA sequence: TGTGCCAGCAGTGGGGGGGTGAGCGGCTACACCTTC. Its protein product is CASSGGVSGYTF.

The V call is TRBV5-1, the J call TRBJ1-1; D ambiguous. Trimming removed 5 bases from V and 5 bases from J, with 10 bases in between. The CDR3 is 12 amino acids. Germline V gene data show CDR1 as SGHRS and CDR2 as YFSETQ. In nucleotides, the CDR3 is TGCGCCAGCAGGGCGGGAGTGACTGAAGCTTTCTTT. This sequence encodes CASRAGVTEAFF.

A few counts support this clone. The rearrangement links TRBV19 to TRBJ1-1, with D possibly matching TRBD1 (5 bases). The CDR3 has 14 residues. Germline V CDR1 and CDR2: LNHDA, SQIVND (reference sequence). V was pared by 3 bases and J by 0 bases, with 8 bases between. The CDR3: CASSMRGVNTEAFF. In DNA, the CDR3 is TGTGCCAGTAGTATGCGGGGGGTGAACACTGAAGCTTTCTTT.

The genes are TRBV19 and TRBJ2-3; a possible D gene is TRBD2 (5 bases). Trimming cost V 9 bases and J 2 bases, with 15 bases left between them. The CDR3 has 14 amino acids. Per germline, CDR1 LNHDA and CDR2 SQIVND (reference sequence). The CDR3 here is CASTTGRNTDTQYF. The CDR3 DNA follows: TGTGCCAGCACGACGGGAAGGAACACAGATACGCAGTATTTT.

The rearrangement links TRBV2 to TRBJ2-2; no definite D call. Germline CDR1 reads SNHLY; CDR2 reads FYNNEI. This CDR3 comprises 11 residues. Trimming removed 7 bases at V and 5 bases at J, with 5 bases between. The CDR3 coding sequence is TGTGCCAGCACCGCGACCGGGGAGCTGTTTTTT. Its protein is CASTATGELFF. The complete variable domain, with remaining parts taken from reference TRBV2 and TRBJ2-2, reads EPEVTQTPSHQVTQMGQEVILRCVPISNHLYFYWYRQILGQKVEFLVSFYNNEISEKSEIFDDQFSVERPDGSNFTLKIRSTKLEDSAMYFCASTATGELFFGEGSRLTVL.

The genes are TRBV5-1 and TRBJ2-1, with D maybe TRBD1 (6 bases). Germline assignment: CDR1 SGHRS and CDR2 YFSETQ. This CDR3 contains 15 residues. Trimming cost V 0 bases and J 8 bases, with 15 bases left between them. The CDR3 bases are TGCGCCAGCAGCTTGGCAGAGCGCAGGGGCGATGAGCAGTTCTTC. This encodes CASSLAERRGDEQFF.

V gene TRBV6-1 combines with J gene TRBJ1-5; D uncertain. V shed 6 bases and J shed 4 bases, with 13 bases lying between them. The CDR3 is 14 residues long. In germline, CDR1 is MNHNS, CDR2 SASEGT. The CDR3: CASRTRTGNQPQHF. CDR3 sequence (DNA): TGTGCCAGCAGAACCCGGACTGGTAATCAGCCCCAGCATTTT.

The chain combines TRBV6-6 with TRBJ1-1, with D possibly TRBD1 on 5 matching bases. Germline V gene lookup returns CDR1 MNHNY and CDR2 SVGAGI (reference sequence). V lost 9 bases, J lost 3 bases, and 11 bases lay in between. CDR3 length: 12 amino acids. The CDR3 DNA reads as TGTGCCAGTGGCCGGGGGGACACTGAAGCTTTCTTT. Protein sequence: CASGRGDTEAFF.

The chain has TRBV27 and TRBJ1-4, with D maybe TRBD1 (5 bases). With 1 base removed from V and 6 bases from J, the gap between germline ends came to 9 bases. The CDR3 is 14 residues long. Germline CDR1 and CDR2: MNHEY and SMNVEV (reference sequence). For the CDR3, the DNA is TGTGCCAGCAGTTTATTCGGGGGGTATGAAAAACTGTTTTTT. Translation: CASSLFGGYEKLFF.

The gene calls are TRBV9 and TRBJ2-3, with 8 positions matching TRBD2. The CDR3 runs 18 residues. The V and J ends lost 4 bases and 5 bases, in that order; junction bases with no gene match: 18. Germline CDR1 SGDLS, CDR2 YYNGEE. CDR3: CASSPHPTSTSVRDTQYF. The CDR3 nucleotides read TGTGCCAGCAGCCCGCACCCAACATCGACTAGCGTGAGAGATACGCAGTATTTT.

The chain has TRBV9 and TRBJ2-3; a possible D gene is TRBD2 (6 bases). The ends were cut back, 0 bases at V and 1 base at J, with 12 bases in the middle. This CDR3 comprises 16 residues. CDR1 and CDR2 (germline): SGDLS, YYNGEE. In DNA, the CDR3 is TGTGCCAGCAGCGTAGGTATTAGCGGAGGCACAGATACGCAGTATTTT. It yields the protein CASSVGISGGTDTQYF.

V gene TRBV5-4 combines with J gene TRBJ1-2; 7 positions match TRBD1. Trimming removed 5 bases from V and 4 bases from J; junction bases left unmatched: 5. Germline CDR1 SGHNT, CDR2 YYREEE (reference sequence). This CDR3 contains 13 residues. CDR3 sequence reads: CASSLRDSYGYTF. Here the CDR3 DNA reads TGTGCCAGCAGTTTAAGGGACAGCTATGGCTACACCTTC. Looking up the rest from reference TRBV5-4 and TRBJ1-2 gives the full variable domain: ETGVTQSPTHLIKTRGQQVTLRCSSQSGHNTVSWYQQALGQGPQFIFQYYREEENGRGNFPPRFSGLQFPNYSSELNVNALELDDSALYLCASSLRDSYGYTFGSGTRLTVV.

The V call is TRBV19, the J call TRBJ1-1, with D unclear. This CDR3 spans 13 amino acids. Germline V CDR1 and CDR2: LNHDA, SQIVND (reference sequence). The germline V and J ends were trimmed by 2 bases and 0 bases, with 4 bases remaining between them. The CDR3, as DNA: TGTGCCAGTAGTATATCCATGAACACTGAAGCTTTCTTT. Translating it yields CASSISMNTEAFF.

V gene TRBV7-8 combines with J gene TRBJ2-5, with TRBD1 as a possible D gene (6 bases). This CDR3 is built from 13 residues. V lost 1 base and J lost 4, with 7 bases in between. The germline V gene encodes CDR1 SGHVS and CDR2 FQNEAQ. For the CDR3, the DNA is TGTGCCAGCAGCTTAGACAGGGTAGAGACCCAGTACTTC. This encodes CASSLDRVETQYF.

The chain has TRBV5-6 and TRBJ2-7; a possible D gene is TRBD2 (5 bases). CDR3 length: 12 amino acids. Between the trimmed V and J ends, which lost 4 bases and 7 bases, there was a span of 12 bases. The germline V gene has CDR1 SGHDT and CDR2 YYEEEE. CDR3 DNA: TGTGCCAGCAGCACTGACGGCGGGGAGCAGTACTTC. Translating it yields CASSTDGGEQYF.

The V call is TRBV27, the J call TRBJ1-2, with TRBD1 as a possible D gene (6 bases). The CDR3 extends over 15 amino acids. V dropped 6 bases and J dropped 4 bases, with 18 bases sitting between them. The germline V gene has CDR1 MNHEY and CDR2 SMNVEV (reference sequence). The CDR3 nucleotides are TGTGCCAGCAGAGCTGAGGCCAGGGGTGTCTATGGCTACACCTTC. Its protein is CASRAEARGVYGYTF.

The genes are TRBV19 and TRBJ1-5, with D possibly matching TRBD1 (6 bases). CDR1 is LNHDA and CDR2 is SQIVND in the germline V gene (reference sequence). The V end lost 3 bases, the J end lost 2 bases, and 14 bases lay between the germline ends. This CDR3 has 16 amino acids. CDR3 region: CASSIGPRTGNQPQHF. The CDR3 DNA sequence: TGTGCCAGTAGTATCGGACCACGGACAGGCAATCAGCCCCAGCATTTT.

A note on this clone: At one end, the junction sequence differs from germline, possibly due to a read error. This sequence joins TRBV27 and TRBJ2-6; 7 nucleotides agree with TRBD2. This CDR3 spans 17 amino acids. The V gene's germline CDR1 is MNHEY and CDR2 SMNVEV (reference sequence). The CDR3 region is CTSSLGVGGAGANVLTF. The CDR3 DNA reads TGTACCAGCAGTTTAGGCGTTGGGGGGGCTGGGGCCAACGTCCTGACTTTC.

The V gene is TRBV6-1, the J gene TRBJ1-2, with TRBD1 matching 7 bases. The CDR3 has 15 residues. The trim removed 2 bases at V and 2 bases at J, leaving 5 bases unmatched. Germline V gene data show CDR1 as MNHNS and CDR2 as SASEGT. The CDR3: CASSELDRLNYGYTF. The CDR3, as DNA: TGTGCCAGCAGTGAACTGGACAGGCTGAACTATGGCTACACCTTC.